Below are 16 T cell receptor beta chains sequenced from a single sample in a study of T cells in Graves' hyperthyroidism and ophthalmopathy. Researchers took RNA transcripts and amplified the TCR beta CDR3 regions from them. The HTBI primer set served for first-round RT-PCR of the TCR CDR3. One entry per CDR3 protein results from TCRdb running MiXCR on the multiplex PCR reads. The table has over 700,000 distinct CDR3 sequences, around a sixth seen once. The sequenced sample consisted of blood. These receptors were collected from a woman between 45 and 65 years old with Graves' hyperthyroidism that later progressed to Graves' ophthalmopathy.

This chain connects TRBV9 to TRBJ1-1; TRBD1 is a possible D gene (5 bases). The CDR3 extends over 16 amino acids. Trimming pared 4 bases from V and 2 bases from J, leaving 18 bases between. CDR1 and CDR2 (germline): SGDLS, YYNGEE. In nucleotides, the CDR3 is TGTGCCAGCAGCCGGCAAGGAGATCAGGGTAACACTGAAGCTTTCTTT. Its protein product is CASSRQGDQGNTEAFF.

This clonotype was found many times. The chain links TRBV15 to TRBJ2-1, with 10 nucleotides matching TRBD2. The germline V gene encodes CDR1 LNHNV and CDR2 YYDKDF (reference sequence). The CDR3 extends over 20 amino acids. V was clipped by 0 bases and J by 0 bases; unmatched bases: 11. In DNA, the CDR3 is TGTGCCACCAGCAGAGATCCGCTAGCGGGGGCCGAAAGCTCCTACAATGAGCAGTTCTTC. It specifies CATSRDPLAGAESSYNEQFF.

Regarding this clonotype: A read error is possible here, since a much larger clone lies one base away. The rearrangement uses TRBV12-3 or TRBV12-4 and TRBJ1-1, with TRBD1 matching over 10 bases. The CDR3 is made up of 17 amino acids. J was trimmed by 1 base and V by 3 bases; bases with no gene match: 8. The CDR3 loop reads CASSLAPGTGENTEAFF. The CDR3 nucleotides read TGTGCCAGCAGTTTGGCCCCCGGGACAGGGGAGAACACTGAAGCTTTCTTT.

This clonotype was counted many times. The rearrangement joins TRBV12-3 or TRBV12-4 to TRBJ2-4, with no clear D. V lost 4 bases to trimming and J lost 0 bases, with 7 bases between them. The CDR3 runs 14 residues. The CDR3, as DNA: TGTGCCAGCAGTTCAGAACTAGCCAAAAACATTCAGTACTTC. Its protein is CASSSELAKNIQYF.

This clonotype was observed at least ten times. The CDR3 loop reads CSARDRGGQPQHF. DNA of the CDR3: TGCAGTGCTAGAGACAGGGGTGGGCAGCCCCAGCATTTT. This sequence joins TRBV20-1 and TRBJ1-5, with a possible D match to TRBD1 (6 bases). Trimming cost V 0 bases and J 7 bases, with 10 bases left between them. There are 13 residues in the CDR3. CDR1 and CDR2 from the germline V gene are DFQATT and SNEGSKA (reference sequence).

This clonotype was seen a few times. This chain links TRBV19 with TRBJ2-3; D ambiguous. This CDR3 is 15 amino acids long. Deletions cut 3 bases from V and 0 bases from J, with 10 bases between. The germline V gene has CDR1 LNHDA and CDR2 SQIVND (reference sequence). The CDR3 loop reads CASSMSAVSTDTQYF. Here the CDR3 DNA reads TGTGCCAGTAGTATGTCAGCAGTAAGCACAGATACGCAGTATTTT. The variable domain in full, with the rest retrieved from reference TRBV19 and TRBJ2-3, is DGGITQSPKYLFRKEGQNVTLSCEQNLNHDAMYWYRQDPGQGLRLIYYSQIVNDFQKGDIAEGYSVSREKKESFPLTVTSAQKNPTAFYLCASSMSAVSTDTQYFGPGTRLTVL.

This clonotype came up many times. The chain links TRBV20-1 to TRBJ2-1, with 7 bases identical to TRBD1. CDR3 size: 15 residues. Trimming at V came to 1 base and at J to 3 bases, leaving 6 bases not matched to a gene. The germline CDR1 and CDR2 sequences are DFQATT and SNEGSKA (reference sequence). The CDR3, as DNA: TGCAGTGCTAGAGGGCAGGGGGAAATCTACAATGAGCAGTTCTTC. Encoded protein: CSARGQGEIYNEQFF.

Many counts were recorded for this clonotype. The CDR3 DNA is TGTGCCAGCAGCTTTCCCGGGACAGATTTAGGAGATACGCAGTATTTT. Its protein is CASSFPGTDLGDTQYF. The rearrangement joins TRBV7-6 to TRBJ2-3; 7 nucleotides line up with TRBD1. J lost 5 bases, V lost 3 bases, and 11 bases had no gene match. From germline, CDR1 is SGHVS and CDR2 FNYEAQ. This CDR3 comprises 16 residues. The entire variable domain, with the rest obtained from reference TRBV7-6 and TRBJ2-3, is as follows: GAGVSQSPRYKVTKRGQDVALRCDPISGHVSLYWYRQALGQGPEFLTYFNYEAQQDKSGLPNDRFSAERPEGSISTLTIQRTEQRDSAMYRCASSFPGTDLGDTQYFGPGTRLTVL.

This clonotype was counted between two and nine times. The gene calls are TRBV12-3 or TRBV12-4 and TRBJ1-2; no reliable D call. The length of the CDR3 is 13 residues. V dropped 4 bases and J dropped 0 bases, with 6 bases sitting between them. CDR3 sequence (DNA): TGTGCCAGCAGTTCGGAACCTAACTATGGCTACACCTTC. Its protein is CASSSEPNYGYTF.

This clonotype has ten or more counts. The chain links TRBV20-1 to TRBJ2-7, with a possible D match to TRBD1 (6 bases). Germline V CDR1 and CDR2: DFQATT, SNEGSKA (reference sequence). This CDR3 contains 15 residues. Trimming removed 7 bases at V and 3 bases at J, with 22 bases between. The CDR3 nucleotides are TGCAGTGAAGAAAGAGTGGGGGCCTCCGTCTACGAGCAGTACTTC. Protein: CSEERVGASVYEQYF.

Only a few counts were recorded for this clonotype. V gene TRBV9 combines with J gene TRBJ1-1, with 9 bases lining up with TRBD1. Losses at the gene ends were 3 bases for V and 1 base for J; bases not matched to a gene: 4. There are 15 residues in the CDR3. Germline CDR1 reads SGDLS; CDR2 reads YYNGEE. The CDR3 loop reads CASSGTGVGNTEAFF. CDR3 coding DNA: TGTGCCAGCAGCGGGACAGGGGTGGGGAACACTGAAGCTTTCTTT.

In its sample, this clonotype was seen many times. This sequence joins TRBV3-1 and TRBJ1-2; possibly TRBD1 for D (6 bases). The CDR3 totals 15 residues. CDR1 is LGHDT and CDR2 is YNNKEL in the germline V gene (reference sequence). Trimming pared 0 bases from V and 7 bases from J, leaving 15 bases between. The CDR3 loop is CASSQDEVKGVGYTF. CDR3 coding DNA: TGTGCCAGCAGCCAAGATGAGGTGAAGGGGGTTGGCTACACCTTC.

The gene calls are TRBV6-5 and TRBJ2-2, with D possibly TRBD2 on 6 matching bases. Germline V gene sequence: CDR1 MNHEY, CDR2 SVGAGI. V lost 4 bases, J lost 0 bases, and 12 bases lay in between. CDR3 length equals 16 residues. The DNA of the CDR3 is TGTGCCAGCAGTTTGAGGAGACTAGCGAACACCGGGGAGCTGTTTTTT. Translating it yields CASSLRRLANTGELFF.

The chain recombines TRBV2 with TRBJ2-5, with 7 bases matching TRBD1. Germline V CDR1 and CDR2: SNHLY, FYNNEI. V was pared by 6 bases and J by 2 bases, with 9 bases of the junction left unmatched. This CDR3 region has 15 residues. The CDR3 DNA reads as TGTGCCAGCAGCTACAGGGGCGGTGTACAAGAGACCCAGTACTTC. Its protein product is CASSYRGGVQETQYF.

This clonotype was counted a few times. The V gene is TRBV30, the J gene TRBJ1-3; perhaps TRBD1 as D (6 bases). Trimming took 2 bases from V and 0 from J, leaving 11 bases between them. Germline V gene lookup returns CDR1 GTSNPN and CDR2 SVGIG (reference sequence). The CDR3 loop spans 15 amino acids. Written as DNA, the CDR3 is TGTGCCTGGAGTTGGGACACTAACTCTGGAAACACCATATATTTT. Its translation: CAWSWDTNSGNTIYF.

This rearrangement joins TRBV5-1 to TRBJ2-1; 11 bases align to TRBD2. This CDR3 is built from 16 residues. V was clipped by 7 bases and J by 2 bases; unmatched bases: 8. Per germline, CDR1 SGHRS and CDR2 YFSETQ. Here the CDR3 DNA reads TGCGCCAGCGGCCCCCAGGGACTAGCGGCCTACAATGAGCAGTTCTTC. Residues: CASGPQGLAAYNEQFF.